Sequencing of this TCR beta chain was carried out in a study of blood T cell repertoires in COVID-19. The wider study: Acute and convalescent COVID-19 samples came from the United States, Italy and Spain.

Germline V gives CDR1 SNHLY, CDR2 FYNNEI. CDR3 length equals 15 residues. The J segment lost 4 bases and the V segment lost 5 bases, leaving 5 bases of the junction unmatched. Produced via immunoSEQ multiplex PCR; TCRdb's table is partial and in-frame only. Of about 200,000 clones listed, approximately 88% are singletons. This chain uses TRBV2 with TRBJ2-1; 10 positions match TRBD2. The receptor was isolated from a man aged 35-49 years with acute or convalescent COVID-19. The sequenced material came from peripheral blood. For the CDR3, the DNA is TGTGCCAGCAGTATACTAGCGGGAATGTACAATGAGCAGTTCTTC. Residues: CASSILAGMYNEQFF.